This note documents a single T cell receptor (beta chain) sequence. What it binds is unknown. This record belongs to a study of shared clonotypes between healthy human individuals. The table came from immunoSEQ multiplex PCR; TCRdb's copy has only in-frame clones and leaves some out. The sample carries approximately 2.1 million clones, over 85% recorded once. Study conclusions and caveats: What rarefaction showed was incomplete sorted-subset sequencing despite large depth.

Germline CDR1 and CDR2: MNHNS and SASEGT. The CDR3 loop spans 15 amino acids. Losses at the gene ends were 6 bases for V and 3 bases for J; bases not matched to a gene: 6. The rearrangement links TRBV6-1 to TRBJ2-3, with 10 positions matching TRBD2. The sequence was collected from a man between 18 and 29 years old in good health. Some clones in this sample may be carry-over from other donors' samples. The sequencing input was naive CD4+ T cells from PBMCs. Subset: CD45RA+ positively selected. As DNA, the CDR3 is TGTGCCAGCAGGGAGAGCGGGAGGGGAACAGATACGCAGTATTTT. Protein sequence: CASRESGRGTDTQYF.